This T cell receptor beta chain was identified in a study of STAT3 mutations in large granular lymphocyte leukemia. Overall study context: Under 50% of treated T-LGLL patients showed hematologic response to immunosuppression. Study-wide findings and caveats: In several patients, dominant TCR clone burden exceeded STAT3 mutant burden. Sampling intervals varied between patients and samples. In T-cell large granular lymphocyte leukemia, about half of patients showed multiple immunodominant subclonotypes.

Roughly 41,000 productive templates were obtained per sample on average. Libraries were prepared by immunoSEQ multiplex PCR; TCRdb keeps only in-frame clonotypes and omits some of them. The profile shows several thousand clones, roughly 91% of them singletons. Germline values: CDR1 WSHSY, CDR2 SAAADI. V lost 11 bases and J lost 4, with 16 bases in between. The CDR3 extends over 13 amino acids. On this clone: As yet, its antigen is unknown.

The sample taken for sequencing was peripheral blood mononuclear cells. This clonotype originated in a man aged 80 or over with T-cell large granular lymphocyte leukemia. Some clones in this sample may be carry-over from other donors' samples. The chain uses TRBV10-2 and TRBJ2-3, with D possibly TRBD2 on 6 matching bases. In DNA form, the CDR3 reads TGCGCCGGCGGGGTGGGAGTCGCAGATACGCAGTATTTT. Encoded protein: CAGGVGVADTQYF.